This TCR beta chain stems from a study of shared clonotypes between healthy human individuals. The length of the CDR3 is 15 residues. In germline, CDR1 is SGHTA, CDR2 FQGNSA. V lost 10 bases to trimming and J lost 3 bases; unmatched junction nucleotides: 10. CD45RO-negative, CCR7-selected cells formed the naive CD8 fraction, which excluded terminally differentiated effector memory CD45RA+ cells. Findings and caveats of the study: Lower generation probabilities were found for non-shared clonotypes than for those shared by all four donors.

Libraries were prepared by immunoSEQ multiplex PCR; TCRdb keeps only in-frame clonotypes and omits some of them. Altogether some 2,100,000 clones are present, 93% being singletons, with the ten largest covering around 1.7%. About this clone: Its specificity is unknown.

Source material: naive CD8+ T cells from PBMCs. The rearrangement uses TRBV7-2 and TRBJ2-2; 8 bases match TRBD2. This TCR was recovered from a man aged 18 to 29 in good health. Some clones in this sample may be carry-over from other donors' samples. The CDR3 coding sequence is TGTGCCACGGGGACCGGGACTAGAGACACCGGGGAGCTGTTTTTT. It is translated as CATGTGTRDTGELFF. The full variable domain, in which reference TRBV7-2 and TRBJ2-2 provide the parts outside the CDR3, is GAGVSQSPSNKVTEKGKDVELRCDPISGHTALYWYRQSLGQGLEFLIYFQGNSAPDKSGLPSDRFSAERTGGSVSTLTIQRTQQEDSAVYLCATGTGTRDTGELFFGEGSRLTVL.